A single sample gave rise to the 32 T cell receptor beta chains below, sequenced in a study of naive and memory T cell subsets. The beta constant-region primer was an equimolar mix of two oligonucleotides covering TRBC1 and TRBC2. Four rounds of PCR amplified the ligated cDNA using nested alpha and beta constant-region primers plus SP2. TCRdb reprocessed the UMI-ligation and nested PCR reads via MiXCR and lists one record per CDR3 protein. The sample has roughly 150,000 distinct CDR3 sequences, roughly 20% seen once. These receptors have no identified antigens. The study's findings and limits: Possibly reflecting memory cells re-expressing CD45RA, a few larger clonotypes occurred in naive repertoires, especially CD8.

The sample taken for sequencing was naive CD4+ T cells from blood. The receptors derive from a human donor in good health.

The chain is built from TRBV28 and TRBJ1-5, with D uncertain. Germline-derived CDR1 and CDR2 are MDHEN and SYDVKM. The CDR3 sequence is 15 residues long. Between the trimmed V and J ends, which lost 1 base and 8 bases, there was a span of 15 bases. The chain's CDR3 is CASSLSDRARKPQHF. The CDR3, as DNA: TGTGCCAGCAGTTTATCAGATCGGGCGAGGAAGCCCCAGCATTTT.

This chain joins TRBV12-3 or TRBV12-4 and TRBJ1-2; D uncertain. V gave up 2 bases and J gave up 5 bases, with 9 bases separating them. The CDR3 has 13 amino acids. CDR3: CASSLRPWYGYTF. The CDR3 DNA reads as TGTGCCAGCAGTTTACGTCCATGGTATGGCTACACCTTC.

This clonotype occurred a few times. V gene TRBV6-2 or TRBV6-3 combines with J gene TRBJ2-2; no firm D call. This CDR3 is 14 amino acids long. Per germline, CDR1 MNHEY and CDR2 SVGEGT. Trimming removed 5 bases from V and 4 bases from J, with 11 bases in between. Written as DNA, the CDR3 is TGTGCCAGCAGTCCTTGGAAGGGCACCGGGGAGCTGTTTTTT. Its translation is CASSPWKGTGELFF.

The chain employs TRBV28 and TRBJ2-7; D tentatively reads TRBD1 or TRBD2 (6 bases each). Germline CDR1 and CDR2: MDHEN and SYDVKM. The length of the CDR3 is 12 residues. With 2 bases removed from V and 5 bases from J, the gap between germline ends came to 7 bases. The DNA of the CDR3 is TGTGCCAGCAGTTTAGGGGGGCACGAGCAGTACTTC. This sequence encodes CASSLGGHEQYF.

Worth noting for this clonotype: It may be a read error: a sequence one base away is much more abundant. The V gene is TRBV6-6, the J gene TRBJ2-7, with D perhaps matching TRBD1 or TRBD2 (5 bases each). The CDR3 consists of 14 residues. Per the germline V gene, CDR1 is MNHNY and CDR2 is SVGAGI (reference sequence). The V end was cut by 6 bases, the J end by 9 bases, with 21 bases between. The CDR3 spells CASSPGPSRGVQYF. CDR3 DNA sequence: TGTGCCAGCAGCCCAGGGCCCTCAAGAGGGGTGCAGTACTTC.

The rearrangement uses TRBV29-1 and TRBJ2-1; 9 positions agree with TRBD2. The ends lost 7 bases at V and 8 bases at J; junction bases unmatched: 6. The germline V gene has CDR1 SQVTM and CDR2 ANQGSEA. The CDR3 runs to 12 residues. The CDR3 DNA follows: TGCAGCGCTTTGCGGGAGGGCCATGAGCAGTTCTTC. This codes for CSALREGHEQFF.

The gene calls are TRBV20-1 and TRBJ2-7; D remains unclear. In germline, CDR1 is DFQATT, CDR2 SNEGSKA (reference sequence). This CDR3 has 14 amino acids. V was clipped by 3 bases and J by 0 bases, with 12 bases between them. The CDR3 sequence is CSARRYSGSYEQYF. CDR3 DNA: TGCAGTGCTAGGCGGTATTCGGGCTCCTACGAGCAGTACTTC.

This clonotype was counted ten times or more. This chain joins TRBV20-1 and TRBJ2-2; D might be TRBD2 (5 bases). The CDR3 contains 13 residues. V was shortened by 7 bases and J by 5 bases, with 14 bases between the two germline ends. The germline V gene encodes CDR1 DFQATT and CDR2 SNEGSKA (reference sequence). The CDR3 is CSVSGMKTGELFF. DNA for the CDR3: TGCAGTGTTTCGGGGATGAAGACCGGGGAGCTGTTTTTT.

The chain combines TRBV29-1 with TRBJ2-7; no reliable D call. Germline V gene lookup returns CDR1 SQVTM and CDR2 ANQGSEA. The V end lost 3 bases, the J end lost 5 bases, and 8 bases lay between the germline ends. This CDR3 comprises 11 residues. CDR3 sequence (DNA): TGCAGCGTTGATTGGCAGGACGAGCAGTACTTC. Translating it yields CSVDWQDEQYF.

This clonotype was seen more than once but under ten times. V gene TRBV7-3 combines with J gene TRBJ2-2; D remains unclear. In germline, CDR1 is SGHTA, CDR2 FQGTGA. This CDR3 has 16 amino acids. Between the trimmed V and J ends, which lost 5 bases and 4 bases, there was a span of 17 bases. CDR3 DNA: TGTGCCAGCAGCGAAACTGGGGAACCATTCACCGGGGAGCTGTTTTTT. Its translation: CASSETGEPFTGELFF.

This rearrangement joins TRBV29-1 to TRBJ2-3; 12 bases are a match to TRBD2. CDR1 SQVTM and CDR2 ANQGSEA come from the germline V gene. The trim removed 7 bases at V and 10 bases at J, leaving 12 bases unmatched. The CDR3 has 14 amino acids. CDR3 bases: TGCAGCGGGATGACTAGCGGGGGCCCGGGGGCGCAGTATTTT. Protein: CSGMTSGGPGAQYF.

This clonotype has a handful of counts. The chain recombines TRBV27 with TRBJ2-5, with no clear D. Germline CDR1 MNHEY, CDR2 SMNVEV (reference sequence). The CDR3 runs 13 residues. Trimming removed 5 bases at V and 1 base at J, with 8 bases between. The CDR3 here is CASSIRTQETQYF. CDR3 sequence (DNA): TGTGCCAGCAGTATTCGGACCCAAGAGACCCAGTACTTC.

This clonotype was detected ten times or more. As DNA, the CDR3 is TGTGCCATCAGTGTTGCGGGAGAGACCCAGTACTTC. Protein sequence: CAISVAGETQYF. The rearrangement uses TRBV10-3 and TRBJ2-5; D may be TRBD2 (5 bases). The germline V gene has CDR1 ENHRY and CDR2 SYGVKD. The CDR3 runs to 12 residues. V was pared by 4 bases and J by 4 bases, with 7 bases between.

This clonotype appeared many times. The chain carries TRBV20-1 and TRBJ2-5; D remains ambiguous. This CDR3 comprises 14 residues. The V and J ends lost 1 base and 0 bases respectively, with 9 bases between them. Germline assignment: CDR1 DFQATT and CDR2 SNEGSKA (reference sequence). The CDR3 region is CSARGYKYQETQYF. The DNA for the CDR3 is TGCAGTGCTAGAGGATATAAGTACCAAGAGACCCAGTACTTC.

This clonotype was recorded many times. The rearrangement joins TRBV25-1 to TRBJ1-1, with D uncertain. The CDR3 runs to 14 residues. The V gene's germline CDR1 is MGHDK and CDR2 SYGVNS. The V gene lost 4 bases and the J gene lost 0 bases, with 9 bases spanning the gap. CDR3 in amino acids: CASSVAGLNTEAFF. In DNA, the CDR3 is TGTGCCAGCAGTGTGGCAGGTTTGAACACTGAAGCTTTCTTT.

The chain is built from TRBV7-8 and TRBJ2-1; D may be TRBD1 (5 bases). Germline values: CDR1 SGHVS, CDR2 FQNEAQ. The CDR3 loop spans 14 amino acids. The V and J ends lost 8 bases and 5 bases respectively, with 16 bases between them. CDR3 nucleotide sequence: TGTGCCAGCTTAGGACAAGCGATCAACAATGAGCAGTTCTTC. Translated, it gives CASLGQAINNEQFF.

The chain employs TRBV28 and TRBJ1-5, with 8 bases fitting TRBD1. Germline values: CDR1 MDHEN, CDR2 SYDVKM. The V gene end was trimmed by 2 bases and the J gene end by 5 bases; junction bases not matched to a gene: 8. This CDR3 spans 16 amino acids. DNA for the CDR3: TGTGCCAGCAGTTTAGAACAGGGGGGTGGGGATCAGCCCCAGCATTTT. This encodes CASSLEQGGGDQPQHF.

The CDR3 spells CASSLKGEGGTQYF. DNA for the CDR3: TGTGCCAGCAGCTTAAAGGGAGAAGGAGGGACCCAGTACTTC. The chain uses TRBV7-3 and TRBJ2-5, with TRBD2 as a possible D gene (5 bases). CDR3 length: 14 amino acids. The germline V gene encodes CDR1 SGHTA and CDR2 FQGTGA. Trimming stripped 1 base from V and 7 bases from J, with 13 bases between. Full variable domain (outside the CDR3, taken from reference TRBV7-3 and TRBJ2-5): GAGVSQTPSNKVTEKGKYVELRCDPISGHTALYWYRQSLGQGPEFLIYFQGTGAADDSGLPNDRFFAVRPEGSVSTLKIQRTERGDSAVYLCASSLKGEGGTQYFGPGTRLLVL.

V and J are TRBV28 and TRBJ2-1; the D is unclear. Germline CDR1 and CDR2: MDHEN and SYDVKM. The CDR3 has 11 amino acids. The CDR3 loop is CAIRKFYEQFF. CDR3 bases: TGTGCGATCAGGAAGTTCTATGAGCAGTTCTTC.

This clonotype was observed a few times. The gene calls are TRBV2 and TRBJ1-1; maybe TRBD1 (6 bases). Germline V CDR1 and CDR2: SNHLY, FYNNEI. V dropped 4 bases and J dropped 6 bases, with 15 bases sitting between them. There are 14 residues in the CDR3. DNA of the CDR3: TGTGCCAGCAGTGGACTCAGGGGTGACGCTGAAGCTTTCTTT. Encoded protein: CASSGLRGDAEAFF.

J is TRBJ1-5 and V is TRBV28, with D perhaps TRBD1 (6 bases). This CDR3 contains 17 residues. Germline V gene sequence: CDR1 MDHEN, CDR2 SYDVKM. Trimming shortened V by 4 bases and J by 6 bases, and 22 bases separated the two germline ends. CDR3 region: CASSSAGHPSGGQPQHF. The CDR3 coding sequence is TGTGCCAGCAGTTCTGCGGGACACCCATCGGGGGGTCAGCCCCAGCATTTT.

The V gene is TRBV28, the J gene TRBJ2-7, with D hard to call. This CDR3 has 13 residues. Trimming took off 5 bases at V and 2 bases at J, with 10 bases between the two ends. CDR1 MDHEN and CDR2 SYDVKM come from the germline V gene. CDR3 in amino acids: CASSTEIPYEQYF. The DNA for the CDR3 is TGTGCCAGCAGTACAGAAATCCCCTACGAGCAGTACTTC. The entire variable domain, with the rest obtained from reference TRBV28 and TRBJ2-7, is as follows: DVKVTQSSRYLVKRTGEKVFLECVQDMDHENMFWYRQDPGLGLRLIYFSYDVKMKEKGDIPEGYSVSREKKERFSLILESASTNQTSMYLCASSTEIPYEQYFGPGTRLTVT.

The rearrangement uses TRBV6-6 and TRBJ2-3; D assignment may be TRBD1 or TRBD2 (5 bases each). Germline V CDR1 and CDR2: MNHNY, SVGAGI (reference sequence). The CDR3 is 14 amino acids. V dropped 6 bases and J dropped 7 bases, with 17 bases sitting between them. The CDR3 region has the DNA TGTGCCAGCAGGGACGGGGCGGGTTCGTATACGCAGTATTTT. This gives the protein CASRDGAGSYTQYF.

The DNA of the CDR3 is TGTGCCAGCAGCTTTCCACCATTCCCGGGACAGGGGGCAAACGAGCAGTACTTC. Translating it yields CASSFPPFPGQGANEQYF. V usage is TRBV5-6 and J usage is TRBJ2-7; 12 bases agree with TRBD1. V was clipped by 2 bases and J by 5 bases; unmatched bases: 14. This CDR3 has 18 amino acids. CDR1 and CDR2 (germline): SGHDT, YYEEEE.

This chain links TRBV2 with TRBJ1-1, with 8 bases that match TRBD1. Per germline, CDR1 SNHLY and CDR2 FYNNEI. The J segment lost 10 bases and the V segment lost 6 bases, leaving 4 bases of the junction unmatched. The CDR3 extends over 11 amino acids. The CDR3 is CASRTTGVAFF. The CDR3 DNA sequence: TGTGCCAGCAGAACGACAGGGGTAGCTTTCTTT.

CDR3 in amino acids: CASTVATTGDYEQYF. In nucleotides, the CDR3 is TGTGCCAGCACGGTTGCTACCACCGGGGACTACGAGCAGTACTTC. The J gene is TRBJ2-7, the V gene TRBV6-1, with a tentative D call TRBD2 (5 bases). This CDR3 contains 15 residues. CDR1 is MNHNS, CDR2 SASEGT, per germline. V shed 7 bases and J shed 3 bases, with 19 bases lying between them.

This chain connects TRBV20-1 to TRBJ1-5, with unresolved D. The V end was cut by 0 bases, the J end by 6 bases, with 12 bases between. Germline V gene sequence: CDR1 DFQATT, CDR2 SNEGSKA (reference sequence). The CDR3 extends over 14 amino acids. CDR3 DNA sequence: TGCAGTGCTAGAGATCTGGGTCTTGGTCAGCCCCAGCATTTT. This codes for CSARDLGLGQPQHF.

The chain joins TRBV6-2 or TRBV6-3 to TRBJ2-2, with D possibly TRBD1 on 5 matching bases. Germline V gene sequence: CDR1 MNHEY, CDR2 SVGEGT. CDR3 length: 12 amino acids. V lost 6 bases and J lost 7, with 9 bases in between. This chain's CDR3 is CASRNRFGELFF. The CDR3 DNA reads as TGTGCCAGCAGGAACAGGTTCGGGGAGCTGTTTTTT.

The chain uses TRBV3-1 and TRBJ1-2, with D uncertain. V was pared by 1 base and J by 2 bases, with 8 bases between. The CDR3 is made up of 14 amino acids. The germline CDR1 and CDR2 sequences are LGHDT and YNNKEL (reference sequence). CDR3: CASSQGTDNYGYTF. CDR3 bases: TGTGCCAGCAGCCAAGGGACTGACAACTATGGCTACACCTTC.

This clonotype was detected only a few times. The rearrangement links TRBV6-2 or TRBV6-3 to TRBJ2-3, with 9 nucleotides matching TRBD1. V gave up 5 bases and J gave up 5 bases; unmatched junction bases: 5. The CDR3 loop spans 14 amino acids. Germline CDR1 reads MNHEY; CDR2 reads SVGEGT. The CDR3 DNA follows: TGTGCCAGCAGTCCACAGGGGGCGGAAGATACGCAGTATTTT. Its protein is CASSPQGAEDTQYF.

This clonotype was seen many times. The CDR3 nucleotides read TGTGCCAGCAGTTCTTTGGTAGGCGGACAGGATAATGAAAAACTGTTTTTT. It codes for CASSSLVGGQDNEKLFF. The chain recombines TRBV6-4 with TRBJ1-4; TRBD1 matches at 7 bases. Germline V gene lookup returns CDR1 MRHNA and CDR2 SNTAGT. Germline trimming cut 5 bases from V and 4 bases from J; bases unmatched to any gene: 13. The CDR3 totals 17 residues.

At least ten counts were recorded for this clonotype. The CDR3 reads CASSLRDQNNEQFF. CDR3 DNA: TGTGCCAGCTCACTCCGGGACCAAAACAATGAGCAGTTCTTC. This sequence joins TRBV18 and TRBJ2-1; tentatively, D is TRBD1 or TRBD2 (5 bases each). Germline V gives CDR1 KGHSH, CDR2 LQKENI. Trimming cost V 4 bases and J 5 bases, with 12 bases left between them. This CDR3 has 14 residues.